The entry below gives a single T cell receptor beta chain sequence along with its context. Its target is not known. The repertoire was sequenced with immunoSEQ multiplex PCR; TCRdb's copy has only in-frame clones and lacks some. The sample includes approximately 130,000 clones, 80% to 90% seen only once; the top ten take about 9.9%. The CDR3 spans 17 residues. The junction had 7 bases not matched to a gene; V was cut back by 0 bases and J by 2 bases. The germline CDR1 and CDR2 sequences are LGHDT and YNNKEL (reference sequence). This entry is derived from a study of T cell responses to AZD1222 COVID-19 vaccine. Study results and limitations: No repertoire was sampled before or during the peak T cell response, only after it. Baseline seropositivity occurred in only a handful of AZD1222 recipients.

The chain joins TRBV3-1 (or the pseudogene TRBV3-2) to TRBJ1-2; 9 bases are shared with TRBD1. The sample was peripheral blood, taken 28 days after the second AZD1222 dose. This clonotype was sampled from an adult who received the AZD1222 COVID-19 vaccine. This chain's CDR3 is CASSQEKNRGPNYGYTF. The CDR3 region has the DNA TGTGCCAGCAGCCAAGAGAAAAACAGGGGGCCCAACTATGGCTACACCTTC.